This TCR beta chain was sequenced in a study of blood T cell repertoires in COVID-19. Turning to the study itself: Both acute and convalescent COVID-19 samples were obtained from the United States, Italy and Spain. T cells, B-cell-depleted T cells, or PBMCs provided the cDNA or gDNA that served as material.

In the authors' methods: Estimation of nucleated cell counts relied on the amplification of reference gene primers. The repertoire was sequenced with immunoSEQ multiplex PCR; TCRdb's copy has only in-frame clones and lacks some. V and J calls and clone size come straight from that table; D and trimming were deduced from the DNA. This table holds approximately 130,000 clones, roughly 86% found once. The germline V and J ends were trimmed by 2 bases and 7 bases, with 8 bases remaining between them. CDR3 size: 13 residues. The rearrangement links TRBV12-3 or TRBV12-4 to TRBJ2-2; maybe TRBD1 (5 bases). The sample consisted of peripheral blood. The sequence came from a human donor in a cohort sampled during active COVID-19. In nucleotides, the CDR3 is TGTGCCAGCAGTTTAAAGGGGCGCGGGGAGCTGTTTTTT. Translation gives CASSLKGRGELFF.